The 25 T cell receptor beta chains below all came from one sample that was sequenced in a study of blood T cell repertoires in COVID-19. The table came from immunoSEQ multiplex PCR; TCRdb's copy has only in-frame clones and leaves some out. The table records about 140,000 clones, about 79% of them present only once. Sequencing used PBMCs or T cells enriched from blood (not recorded which). These receptors were collected from a woman in her forties or fifties who had recovered from COVID-19.

This clone was seen just once. Because the CDR3's place on the DNA is in doubt, the DNA is left out and the CDR3 is given as listed by TCRdb. V usage is TRBV10-1 and J usage is TRBJ1-6. Both ends counted, the CDR3 spans 13 residues. Germline V CDR1 and CDR2: WNHNN, SYGVQD (reference sequence). This CDR3 is CASSSSLASPLHF.

The rearrangement joins TRBV11-2 to TRBJ2-2; 14 bases fit TRBD2. This CDR3 has 18 residues. The germline CDR1 and CDR2 sequences are SGHAT and FQNNGV. With 1 base clipped from V and 4 bases from J, the junction kept 5 bases outside the gene matches. CDR3 nucleotide sequence: TGTGCCAGCAGCTTAGGTCGACTAGCGGGGGGGCCCACCGGGGAGCTGTTTTTT. Its translation is CASSLGRLAGGPTGELFF. The full variable domain, its missing parts supplied by reference TRBV11-2 and TRBJ2-2, is EAGVAQSPRYKIIEKRQSVAFWCNPISGHATLYWYQQILGQGPKLLIQFQNNGVVDDSQLPKDRFSAERLKGVDSTLKIQPAKLEDSAVYLCASSLGRLAGGPTGELFFGEGSRLTVL.

In DNA, the CDR3 is TGTGCCTGGAGCAGGGGTAGGTCTCAGCCCCAGCATTTT. Translated: CAWSRGRSQPQHF. This chain uses TRBV30 with TRBJ1-5; D might be TRBD1 (6 bases). This CDR3 is 13 amino acids long. V lost 3 bases and J lost 6, with 12 bases in between. Germline V CDR1 and CDR2: GTSNPN, SVGIG (reference sequence).

V gene TRBV28 combines with J gene TRBJ1-6, with TRBD1 as a possible D gene (5 bases). The CDR3 is 14 amino acids. CDR1 and CDR2 (germline): MDHEN, SYDVKM. Trimming took off 3 bases at V and 6 bases at J, with 9 bases between the two ends. As DNA, the CDR3 is TGTGCCAGCAGTTTGACAGCCATTAATTCACCCCTCCACTTT. Translation: CASSLTAINSPLHF.

This rearrangement joins TRBV4-2 to TRBJ1-1, with D tentatively TRBD1 (6 bases). With 5 bases removed from V and 5 bases from J, the gap between germline ends came to 15 bases. Germline CDR1 LGHNA, CDR2 YNFKEQ. The CDR3 sequence is 14 residues long. CDR3 region: CASSEGGGRTEAFF. Written as DNA, the CDR3 is TGTGCCAGCAGCGAAGGGGGAGGGAGAACTGAAGCTTTCTTT.

The V and J genes are TRBV19 and TRBJ2-2; tentative D call: TRBD2 (6 bases). Germline V lookup: CDR1 LNHDA, CDR2 SQIVND (reference sequence). CDR3 length: 16 residues. Trimming pared 8 bases from V and 4 bases from J, leaving 20 bases between. CDR3 sequence reads: CASSPNRLVVTGELFF. In nucleotides, the CDR3 is TGTGCCAGTTCCCCCAATAGACTAGTCGTCACCGGGGAGCTGTTTTTT.

This chain links TRBV2 with TRBJ1-5; D perhaps matches TRBD1 (6 bases). The V end lost 7 bases, the J end lost 5 bases, and 12 bases lay between the germline ends. The V gene's germline CDR1 is SNHLY and CDR2 FYNNEI. The CDR3 totals 13 residues. This CDR3 is CASNGQGYQPQHF. CDR3 nucleotides: TGTGCCAGCAACGGGCAGGGGTATCAGCCCCAGCATTTT.

V gene TRBV27 combines with J gene TRBJ2-2, with D maybe TRBD2 (6 bases). The V and J ends lost 6 bases and 5 bases respectively, with 16 bases between them. CDR1 and CDR2 (germline): MNHEY, SMNVEV (reference sequence). The CDR3 spans 15 residues. CDR3 nucleotide sequence: TGTGCCAGCAGATGGGTGGGGGGAGCTACCGGGGAGCTGTTTTTT. This translates into CASRWVGGATGELFF.

This chain joins TRBV19 and TRBJ1-4, with a tentative D call TRBD1 (6 bases). With 4 bases removed from V and 0 bases from J, the gap between germline ends came to 12 bases. Germline V gene data show CDR1 as LNHDA and CDR2 as SQIVND (reference sequence). The CDR3 contains 16 residues. The CDR3 protein is CASSTTGASTNEKLFF. The CDR3 coding sequence is TGTGCCAGTAGTACGACAGGCGCCTCAACTAATGAAAAACTGTTTTTT.

This clone was seen only once. This chain links TRBV6-5 with TRBJ2-7, with a tentative D call TRBD2 (5 bases). Germline V gives CDR1 MNHEY, CDR2 SVGAGI. Trimming cost V 6 bases and J 0 bases, with 9 bases left between them. The CDR3 totals 13 residues. As DNA, the CDR3 is TGTGCCAGCAGGGACGGGGTCTCCTACGAGCAGTACTTC. It specifies CASRDGVSYEQYF.

This chain links TRBV9 with TRBJ2-6, with a possible D match to TRBD1 (6 bases). Germline-derived CDR1 and CDR2 are SGDLS and YYNGEE. V dropped 4 bases and J dropped 3 bases, with 20 bases sitting between them. The CDR3 covers 18 residues. CDR3 DNA: TGTGCCAGCAGCCCCAAGGAACCAGGGGCGGTTGGGGCCAACGTCCTGACTTTC. It translates to CASSPKEPGAVGANVLTF. Looking up the rest from reference TRBV9 and TRBJ2-6 gives the full variable domain: DSGVTQTPKHLITATGQRVTLRCSPRSGDLSVYWYQQSLDQGLQFLIQYYNGEERAKGNILERFSAQQFPDLHSELNLSSLELGDSALYFCASSPKEPGAVGANVLTFGAGSRLTVL.

V is TRBV11-3 and J is TRBJ2-1; the match to TRBD2 covers 7 bases. V lost 0 bases, J lost 4 bases, and 0 bases stayed unmatched. This CDR3 contains 14 residues. CDR1 is SGHNT and CDR2 is YENEEA in the germline V gene. CDR3 bases: TGTGCCAGCAGCTTAGAGGGGGGGTACAATGAGCAGTTCTTC. Its translation: CASSLEGGYNEQFF.

The chain couples TRBV9 to TRBJ2-2; possible D gene TRBD2, 6 bases. The CDR3 consists of 17 residues. V was shortened by 3 bases and J by 2 bases, with 17 bases between the two germline ends. Germline assignment: CDR1 SGDLS and CDR2 YYNGEE. The CDR3, as DNA: TGTGCCAGCAGCGCCTCACTTGCGGGGTTCAACACCGGGGAGCTGTTTTTT. This encodes CASSASLAGFNTGELFF.

There are a few counts of this clone. The V gene is TRBV2, the J gene TRBJ1-5; perhaps TRBD1 as D (6 bases). The CDR3 loop spans 15 amino acids. In germline, CDR1 is SNHLY, CDR2 FYNNEI. V was clipped by 6 bases and J by 0 bases, with 12 bases between them. The CDR3 nucleotides read TGTGCCAGCAGCGCCACAGGGTATAGCAATCAGCCCCAGCATTTT. Amino acid sequence: CASSATGYSNQPQHF.

This clone was counted only a few times. CDR3 sequence (DNA): TGTGCCTCGGCTCGAGGCACTGAAGCTTTCTTT. Its protein is CASARGTEAFF. This chain uses TRBV6-5 with TRBJ1-1; D not certain. The ends were cut back, 11 bases at V and 4 bases at J, with 11 bases in the middle. Germline V gene lookup returns CDR1 MNHEY and CDR2 SVGAGI. This CDR3 comprises 11 residues.

The V gene is TRBV3-1 (or the pseudogene TRBV3-2), the J gene TRBJ1-6; the D gene is possibly TRBD1 (6 bases). Germline CDR1 is LGHDT and CDR2 is YNNKEL (reference sequence). V was cut by 2 bases and J by 12 bases, with 17 bases left in between. The CDR3 covers 15 residues. DNA for the CDR3: TGTGCCAGCAGCCAAACGACCAGGGGTCGGGGACCCCTCCACTTT. Protein: CASSQTTRGRGPLHF.

This clone has more than one count but fewer than ten. This chain uses TRBV7-6 with TRBJ1-5, with D possibly being TRBD1 (5 bases). Trimming removed 5 bases from V and 0 bases from J, with 11 bases in between. The CDR3 is 15 residues long. CDR1 and CDR2 from the germline V gene are SGHVS and FNYEAQ. The chain's CDR3 is CASSPGHDSNQPQHF. The CDR3 DNA sequence: TGTGCCAGCAGCCCCGGACACGATAGCAATCAGCCCCAGCATTTT.

The V and J genes are TRBV7-3 and TRBJ2-3; 7 bases line up with TRBD1. The CDR3 spans 16 residues. Germline CDR1 reads SGHTA; CDR2 reads FQGTGA. J lost 2 bases, V lost 5 bases, and 10 bases had no gene match. The CDR3 region is CASSTEEDRYTDTQYF. The CDR3 DNA follows: TGTGCCAGCAGCACAGAGGAGGACAGGTACACAGATACGCAGTATTTT.

This chain connects TRBV5-1 to TRBJ2-5; 8 bases fit TRBD2. The ends lost 1 base at V and 5 bases at J; junction bases unmatched: 4. CDR3 length: 14 amino acids. CDR1 is SGHRS and CDR2 is YFSETQ in the germline V gene. The CDR3 DNA reads as TGCGCCAGCAGCTTGAGAGCGGGAGTTGAGACCCAGTACTTC. Translated, it gives CASSLRAGVETQYF. Drawing the rest from reference TRBV5-1 and TRBJ2-5, the complete variable domain is KAGVTQTPRYLIKTRGQQVTLSCSPISGHRSVSWYQQTPGQGLQFLFEYFSETQRNKGNFPGRFSGRQFSNSRSEMNVSTLELGDSALYLCASSLRAGVETQYFGPGTRLLVL.

The V gene is TRBV5-1, the J gene TRBJ1-4; 8 bases line up with TRBD1. The J segment lost 8 bases and the V segment lost 1 base, leaving 7 bases of the junction unmatched. Looked up from germline, CDR1 is SGHRS and CDR2 is YFSETQ. The CDR3 covers 15 residues. The chain's CDR3 is CASSLSRHRGEKLFF. CDR3 in DNA: TGCGCCAGCAGCTTGTCTCGGCACAGGGGGGAAAAACTGTTTTTT. Complete variable domain (other parts from reference TRBV5-1 and TRBJ1-4): KAGVTQTPRYLIKTRGQQVTLSCSPISGHRSVSWYQQTPGQGLQFLFEYFSETQRNKGNFPGRFSGRQFSNSRSEMNVSTLELGDSALYLCASSLSRHRGEKLFFGSGTQLSVL.

V usage is TRBV7-9 and J usage is TRBJ2-7; the match to TRBD1 covers 11 bases. The CDR3 loop spans 17 amino acids. Germline V CDR1 and CDR2: SEHNR, FQNEAQ (reference sequence). V shed 1 base, J shed 6 bases, and the junction held 11 bases outside the gene matches. The CDR3 spells CASSLGTGTGGMGEQYF. The CDR3 nucleotides read TGTGCCAGCAGCTTAGGGACCGGGACAGGGGGAATGGGCGAGCAGTACTTC.

The V call is TRBV5-1, the J call TRBJ2-1; TRBD2 agrees at 11 bases. Trimming cost V 2 bases and J 1 base; bases outside gene matches: 17. The CDR3 length is 21 residues. From germline, CDR1 is SGHRS and CDR2 YFSETQ. CDR3 amino acids: CASSFTPSDAGTSGSYNEQFF. The CDR3 DNA follows: TGCGCCAGCAGCTTCACCCCCTCCGACGCCGGGACTAGCGGTTCCTACAATGAGCAGTTCTTC.

This clone was detected only a few times. The rearrangement links TRBV30 to TRBJ2-3; 7 nucleotides match TRBD2. Germline V CDR1 and CDR2: GTSNPN, SVGIG (reference sequence). The CDR3 contains 14 residues. The J segment lost 2 bases and the V segment lost 0 bases, leaving 2 bases of the junction unmatched. CDR3 amino acids: CAWSVGDYTDTQYF. The CDR3 DNA reads TGTGCCTGGAGTGTTGGGGACTACACAGATACGCAGTATTTT.

V is TRBV5-1 and J is TRBJ2-2; D not certain. Looked up from germline, CDR1 is SGHRS and CDR2 is YFSETQ. Trimming took off 5 bases at V and 4 bases at J, with 6 bases between the two ends. The CDR3 covers 12 residues. The CDR3 spells CASRVGTGELFF. The CDR3 coding sequence is TGCGCCAGCAGGGTCGGCACCGGGGAGCTGTTTTTT. The full variable domain, rest sourced from reference TRBV5-1 and TRBJ2-2, is KAGVTQTPRYLIKTRGQQVTLSCSPISGHRSVSWYQQTPGQGLQFLFEYFSETQRNKGNFPGRFSGRQFSNSRSEMNVSTLELGDSALYLCASRVGTGELFFGEGSRLTVL.

V is TRBV11-2 and J is TRBJ2-7; 8 bases fit TRBD1. V lost 6 bases to trimming and J lost 0 bases; unmatched junction nucleotides: 7. Germline V gene lookup returns CDR1 SGHAT and CDR2 FQNNGV. This CDR3 is 15 amino acids long. CDR3 coding DNA: TGTGCCAGCAGACTGACAGGGGACGTCTCCTACGAGCAGTACTTC. It codes for CASRLTGDVSYEQYF.